This T cell receptor (beta chain) was observed in a study of technical replicates of blood from several donors. V shed 5 bases and J 3 bases; nucleotides not matched to a gene: 3. This CDR3 is built from 14 residues. The germline CDR1 and CDR2 sequences are MNHEY and SMNVEV (reference sequence). Profiling relied on immunoSEQ multiplex PCR, and the TCRdb table lists in-frame clones only, not all of them. The sample lists roughly 82,000 clones; just over 90% were seen once. V usage is TRBV27 and J usage is TRBJ1-1, with 10 bases lining up with TRBD1. This TCR was sampled from a human donor in good health. Material: T cells isolated from PBMCs. The CDR3: CASSGTGVDTEAFF. CDR3 in DNA: TGTGCCAGCAGTGGGACAGGGGTTGACACTGAAGCTTTCTTT.